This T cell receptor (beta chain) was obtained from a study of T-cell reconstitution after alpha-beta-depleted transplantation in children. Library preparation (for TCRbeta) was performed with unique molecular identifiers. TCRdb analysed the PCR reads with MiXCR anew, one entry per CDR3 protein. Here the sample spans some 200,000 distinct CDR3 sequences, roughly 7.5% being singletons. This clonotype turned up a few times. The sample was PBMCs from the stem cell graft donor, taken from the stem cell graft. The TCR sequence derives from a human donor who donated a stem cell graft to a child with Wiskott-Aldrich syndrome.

This chain's CDR3 is CASSPRDGTDTQYF. In DNA form, the CDR3 reads TGTGCCAGCTCACCACGGGACGGGACAGATACGCAGTATTTT. This sequence joins TRBV18 and TRBJ2-3; D possibly uses TRBD1 or TRBD2 (5 bases each). This CDR3 contains 14 residues. V was pared by 1 base and J by 3 bases, with 8 bases between. Germline assignment: CDR1 KGHSH and CDR2 LQKENI.